The 25 T cell receptor beta chains below all came from one sample that was sequenced in a study of PD-1 blockade in classical Hodgkin lymphoma. Repertoires were generated with immunoSEQ multiplex PCR, while TCRdb's copy carries only in-frame clones and drops some. The sample has roughly 7,000 clones, roughly 79% seen once; the top ten hold approximately 2.6%. All patients relapsed after autologous stem cell transplantation, and brentuximab vedotin exposure varied. Starting with thawed PBMCs, CD4+ T cells were purified by magnetic negative selection. The sample was CD4+ T cells from blood, taken at baseline. The source of these receptors is a human donor with classical Hodgkin lymphoma.

This chain joins TRBV6-5 and TRBJ1-2; 9 bases fit TRBD1. Trimming cost V 5 bases and J 9 bases; bases outside gene matches: 4. CDR3 size: 12 residues. Germline lookup yields CDR1 MNHEY and CDR2 SVGAGI. CDR3 in DNA: TGTGCCAGCAGTCGGACAGGGGTGCGCTACACCTTC. This gives the protein CASSRTGVRYTF.

The chain recombines TRBV18 with TRBJ2-1; 7 bases line up with TRBD1. Per germline, CDR1 KGHSH and CDR2 LQKENI. This CDR3 has 16 amino acids. V lost 7 bases, J lost 2 bases, and 11 bases stayed unmatched. CDR3 sequence: CASLPSTDRAYNEQFF. The CDR3 DNA reads TGTGCCAGCTTACCGAGCACCGACAGGGCCTACAATGAGCAGTTCTTC.

The CDR3 nucleotides read TGTGCCACCAGCAGTGGGACAGGGAACTATGGCTACACCTTC. It is translated as CATSSGTGNYGYTF. The chain employs TRBV15 and TRBJ1-2; 9 bases map to TRBD1. CDR3 length equals 14 residues. Germline V gene lookup returns CDR1 LNHNV and CDR2 YYDKDF (reference sequence). Trimming cost V 3 bases and J 2 bases; bases outside gene matches: 1.

V gene TRBV4-1 combines with J gene TRBJ2-2, with 9 bases matching TRBD1. Germline CDR1 and CDR2: MGHRA and YSYEKL. V was clipped by 1 base and J by 7 bases; unmatched bases: 7. The CDR3 totals 16 residues. CDR3 amino acids: CASSQGDRVVGGELFF. In DNA, the CDR3 is TGCGCCAGCAGCCAAGGGGACAGGGTGGTCGGCGGGGAGCTGTTTTTT.

The chain uses TRBV27 and TRBJ1-2, with TRBD1 identical over 8 bases. CDR1 and CDR2 from the germline V gene are MNHEY and SMNVEV (reference sequence). CDR3 size: 16 residues. The J segment lost 7 bases and the V segment lost 6 bases, leaving 16 bases of the junction unmatched. The CDR3, as DNA: TGTGCCAGCAGGCTGAATGGACAGGGAGGGTCAGGTGGCTACACCTTC. This gives the protein CASRLNGQGGSGGYTF.

The chain is built from TRBV6-5 and TRBJ1-3, with TRBD1 identical over 8 bases. Trimming removed 5 bases from V and 1 base from J; junction bases left unmatched: 4. CDR1 is MNHEY, CDR2 SVGAGI, per germline. CDR3 length: 15 residues. CDR3: CASSRQGKSGNTIYF. The CDR3 DNA reads TGTGCCAGCAGTAGACAGGGGAAGTCTGGAAACACCATATATTTT.

Only a few counts were recorded for this clone. This sequence joins TRBV11-2 and TRBJ1-3; tentatively, D is TRBD1 (6 bases). Germline V gene data show CDR1 as SGHAT and CDR2 as FQNNGV. The length of the CDR3 is 14 residues. Trimming removed 3 bases at V and 7 bases at J, with 13 bases between. DNA of the CDR3: TGTGCCAGCAGCTTGAGTCAGGGGAGCAACACCATATATTTT. Amino acids: CASSLSQGSNTIYF.

The chain employs TRBV19 and TRBJ1-1, with a weak D call TRBD1 (5 bases). CDR3 size: 14 residues. CDR1 is LNHDA and CDR2 is SQIVND in the germline V gene (reference sequence). V was shortened by 4 bases and J by 0 bases, with 9 bases between the two germline ends. CDR3 sequence reads: CASSRGTVNTEAFF. Here the CDR3 DNA reads TGTGCCAGTAGTAGGGGGACGGTGAACACTGAAGCTTTCTTT.

J is TRBJ2-3 and V is TRBV21-1; the tabulated D call, TRBD2, remains unverified against the DNA. TRBV21-1 is recorded as a pseudogene. The CDR3 spans 10 residues. CDR3 coding DNA: TGTGCCCACCCCGGAGATACGCAGTATTTT. Its translation: CAHPGDTQYF.

The V gene is TRBV9, the J gene TRBJ2-2; tentatively, D is TRBD1 or TRBD2 (5 bases each). Germline CDR1 is SGDLS and CDR2 is YYNGEE. There are 13 residues in the CDR3. V was clipped by 0 bases and J by 5 bases, with 5 bases between them. In DNA, the CDR3 is TGTGCCAGCAGCGTAGGGGGGACCGGGGAGCTGTTTTTT. The encoded protein is CASSVGGTGELFF.

The chain combines TRBV18 with TRBJ2-7; 8 bases map to TRBD2. Germline V lookup: CDR1 KGHSH, CDR2 LQKENI. The CDR3 loop spans 15 amino acids. Germline trimming cut 3 bases from V and 7 bases from J; bases unmatched to any gene: 11. CDR3 sequence (DNA): TGTGCCAGCTCACCCATAGCGGGACCGGGTTGGGAGCAGTACTTC. Translating it yields CASSPIAGPGWEQYF.

The table lists this clone with a count of one. The chain has TRBV10-2 and TRBJ2-7, with 8 positions matching TRBD1. J lost 6 bases, V lost 4 bases, and 5 bases had no gene match. Germline loops: CDR1 WSHSY, CDR2 SAAADI. The CDR3 consists of 13 residues. For the CDR3, the DNA is TGCGCCAGCAGTGTGTCAGGGGGCATCGAGCAGTACTTC. Protein sequence: CASSVSGGIEQYF.

The chain couples TRBV4-1 to TRBJ2-3; D perhaps matches TRBD1 (5 bases). This CDR3 region has 14 residues. Germline V lookup: CDR1 MGHRA, CDR2 YSYEKL. V was trimmed by 0 bases and J by 6 bases, leaving 10 bases between them. The CDR3 protein is CASSQDGWGDTQYF. The DNA for the CDR3 is TGCGCCAGCAGCCAAGATGGGTGGGGCGATACGCAGTATTTT.

Here the CDR3 reads CASSIQRTTPPEQFF. DNA of the CDR3: TGTGCCAGTAGTATACAAAGGACAACCCCCCCAGAGCAGTTCTTC. The rearrangement joins TRBV19 to TRBJ2-1, with D maybe TRBD1 (5 bases). V shed 2 bases and J shed 10 bases, with 18 bases lying between them. The CDR3 runs 15 residues. Germline V gene lookup returns CDR1 LNHDA and CDR2 SQIVND (reference sequence).

This clone was counted a single time. The rearrangement links TRBV6-6 to TRBJ1-1, with 8 bases matching TRBD1. V was pared by 6 bases and J by 4 bases, with 13 bases of the junction left unmatched. This CDR3 region has 16 residues. Germline CDR1 MNHNY, CDR2 SVGAGI (reference sequence). Here the CDR3 reads CASRNGRGRFRTEAFF. CDR3 DNA sequence: TGTGCCAGCAGGAACGGCAGGGGGCGGTTCCGCACTGAAGCTTTCTTT.

The chain recombines TRBV19 with TRBJ1-1, with D hard to call. Germline V lookup: CDR1 LNHDA, CDR2 SQIVND (reference sequence). V was cut by 1 base and J by 0 bases, with 9 bases left in between. The length of the CDR3 is 15 residues. The CDR3 nucleotides are TGTGCCAGTAGTATAGGGGAACTAATGAACACTGAAGCTTTCTTT. Its protein product is CASSIGELMNTEAFF. The full variable domain, its missing parts supplied by reference TRBV19 and TRBJ1-1, is DGGITQSPKYLFRKEGQNVTLSCEQNLNHDAMYWYRQDPGQGLRLIYYSQIVNDFQKGDIAEGYSVSREKKESFPLTVTSAQKNPTAFYLCASSIGELMNTEAFFGQGTRLTVV.

The chain carries TRBV6-5 and TRBJ2-2; D perhaps matches TRBD1 (6 bases). Germline V gives CDR1 MNHEY, CDR2 SVGAGI. The V end was cut by 4 bases, the J end by 5 bases, with 14 bases between. The CDR3 runs 15 residues. The CDR3 DNA sequence: TGTGCCAGCAGTTTCCGCACCGGGACAACCGGGGAGCTGTTTTTT. The encoded protein is CASSFRTGTTGELFF.

V and J are TRBV13 and TRBJ1-2, with D hard to call. The CDR3 runs 18 residues. V lost 5 bases to trimming and J lost 3 bases, with 25 bases between them. Per the germline V gene, CDR1 is PRHDT and CDR2 is FYEKMQ (reference sequence). Here the CDR3 reads CASSPRGINGLLYYGYTF. The CDR3 DNA sequence: TGTGCCAGCAGCCCGCGTGGGATCAACGGACTTCTTTACTATGGCTACACCTTC.

CDR3 nucleotides: TGTGCCACCAGCAGACCTGACCGGGACAGAGAGACCCAGTACTTC. Translating gives CATSRPDRDRETQYF. This sequence joins TRBV15 and TRBJ2-5; TRBD1 agrees at 7 bases. V lost 2 bases to trimming and J lost 4 bases; unmatched junction nucleotides: 7. This CDR3 comprises 15 residues. Germline CDR1 and CDR2: LNHNV and YYDKDF (reference sequence).

The chain uses TRBV11-2 and TRBJ2-7, with 9 bases fitting TRBD2. This CDR3 comprises 15 residues. V dropped 5 bases and J dropped 3; count of bases not matched to a gene: 8. CDR1 is SGHAT and CDR2 is FQNNGV in the germline V gene. This CDR3 reads CASSLSGRRGYEQYF. The CDR3 coding sequence is TGTGCCAGCAGCCTTAGCGGGAGACGCGGCTACGAGCAGTACTTC.

The V call is TRBV10-3, the J call TRBJ2-2; TRBD2 matches at 8 bases. V lost 3 bases to trimming and J lost 5 bases; unmatched junction nucleotides: 8. This CDR3 has 16 amino acids. Germline-derived CDR1 and CDR2 are ENHRY and SYGVKD. The chain's CDR3 is CAISDPGGERTGELFF. The CDR3 nucleotides read TGTGCCATCAGTGACCCCGGGGGGGAGCGGACCGGGGAGCTGTTTTTT.

The chain recombines TRBV19 with TRBJ2-2; 7 positions match TRBD1. The germline V gene has CDR1 LNHDA and CDR2 SQIVND (reference sequence). This CDR3 region has 15 residues. The junction had 6 bases not matched to a gene; V was cut back by 6 bases and J by 2 bases. CDR3 in amino acids: CASRTQGTNTGELFF. As DNA, the CDR3 is TGTGCCAGTAGAACACAGGGGACAAACACCGGGGAGCTGTTTTTT.

The chain combines TRBV5-6 with TRBJ2-1; unclear D gene. The germline V gene encodes CDR1 SGHDT and CDR2 YYEEEE. V was pared by 2 bases and J by 10 bases, with 25 bases between. This CDR3 contains 17 residues. The DNA of the CDR3 is TGTGCCAGCAGCTTTAGATCAGCGTACACCTACAATGAAGAGCAGTTCTTC. This gives the protein CASSFRSAYTYNEEQFF.

In this sample, this clone is medium-sized. The V call is TRBV6-5, the J call TRBJ1-4; weak D call: TRBD1 (6 bases). The CDR3 totals 14 residues. V was shortened by 6 bases and J by 2 bases, with 10 bases between the two germline ends. Germline CDR1 reads MNHEY; CDR2 reads SVGAGI. As DNA, the CDR3 is TGTGCCAGCAGCACAGGGAAGACTAATGAAAAACTGTTTTTT. Translation: CASSTGKTNEKLFF.

V is TRBV19 and J is TRBJ2-3; 10 bases match TRBD2. Germline values: CDR1 LNHDA, CDR2 SQIVND (reference sequence). This CDR3 has 16 amino acids. The J segment lost 4 bases and the V segment lost 6 bases, leaving 10 bases of the junction unmatched. DNA of the CDR3: TGTGCCAGTAGCCTAAGCGGGAGGGCGCGCGCAGATACGCAGTATTTT. It yields the protein CASSLSGRARADTQYF.